The 23 T cell receptor beta chains below all came from one sample that was sequenced in a study of PD-L1 blockade in urothelial cancer. Sequencing used immunoSEQ multiplex PCR; TCRdb keeps in-frame clones, though not all of them. The data contain approximately 35,000 clones, about a third of them singletons. The material was tumor tissue, obtained before atezolizumab (anti-PD-L1) treatment. Every receptor here comes from a man aged 55 to 69 with urothelial cancer.

Concerning this clone: A junction boundary mismatches the germline segment, possibly from a read error. The genes are TRBV23-1 and TRBJ1-5; 7 bases are a match to TRBD1. TRBV23-1 is an ORF; its function is uncertain. The CDR3 totals 17 residues. The CDR3 bases are TGCGCCAGCAGTCCTCGCGAAAGGGGGCGTAGCGATCAGCCCCAGCATTTT. Amino acids: CASSPRERGRSDQPQHF.

This clone was counted many times. The chain has TRBV28 and TRBJ2-2; 9 bases agree with TRBD2. This CDR3 comprises 15 residues. The junction had 11 bases not matched to a gene; V was cut back by 7 bases and J by 8 bases. The germline V gene encodes CDR1 MDHEN and CDR2 SYDVKM. Here the CDR3 reads CASKGGGRAAGELFF. CDR3 in DNA: TGTGCCAGCAAAGGAGGCGGGAGGGCAGCGGGGGAGCTGTTTTTT.

This clone has just a few counts. The chain combines TRBV18 with TRBJ2-1; the D is unclear. V lost 3 bases and J 3 bases, leaving 12 bases between the germline ends. The CDR3 consists of 15 residues. Germline CDR1 reads KGHSH; CDR2 reads LQKENI. CDR3 residues: CASSPGQLVYNEQFF. The CDR3 DNA sequence: TGTGCCAGCTCACCTGGGCAGCTCGTCTACAATGAGCAGTTCTTC.

This clone has ten or more counts. This chain joins TRBV6-8 and TRBJ1-1; possibly TRBD1 for D (5 bases). Germline CDR1 and CDR2: MNHGY and SAAAGT. Trimming took off 3 bases at V and 2 bases at J, with 7 bases between the two ends. The CDR3 is 13 residues long. This CDR3 is CASSYGQNTEAFF. The CDR3 DNA reads as TGTGCCAGCAGTTATGGACAAAACACTGAAGCTTTCTTT.

This rearrangement joins TRBV30 to TRBJ1-4; no clear D gene. Germline V gene lookup returns CDR1 GTSNPN and CDR2 SVGIG (reference sequence). This CDR3 contains 12 residues. The V end was cut by 5 bases, the J end by 3 bases, with 7 bases between. CDR3 DNA sequence: TGTGCCTGGGAAGGCTCTAATGAAAAACTGTTTTTT. The encoded protein is CAWEGSNEKLFF.

V usage is TRBV6-8 and J usage is TRBJ1-1; no definite D call. The CDR3 consists of 16 residues. Germline lookup yields CDR1 MNHGY and CDR2 SAAAGT. The V end lost 6 bases, the J end lost 1 base, and 18 bases lay between the germline ends. CDR3 region: CASRTWVSERNTEAFF. The CDR3 DNA is TGTGCCAGCAGGACATGGGTGTCAGAGAGGAACACTGAAGCTTTCTTT.

This chain uses TRBV2 with TRBJ2-5; 14 nucleotides line up with TRBD2. This CDR3 comprises 17 residues. Germline values: CDR1 SNHLY, CDR2 FYNNEI. V shed 6 bases, J shed 4 bases, and the junction held 10 bases outside the gene matches. For the CDR3, the DNA is TGTGCCAGCAGGACCGGGACTAGCGGGGGCCAAATAGAGACCCAGTACTTC. This codes for CASRTGTSGGQIETQYF.

Only a few counts were recorded for this clone. The chain recombines TRBV28 with TRBJ2-7; TRBD1 aligns across 7 bases. With V trimmed by 3 bases and J by 9 bases, 8 bases remained unmatched. The CDR3 contains 13 residues. Per germline, CDR1 MDHEN and CDR2 SYDVKM. CDR3 in amino acids: CASSFYRGEGQYF. CDR3 coding DNA: TGTGCCAGCAGTTTCTACAGGGGCGAGGGGCAGTACTTC.

J is TRBJ2-1 and V is TRBV6-8; 7 bases align to TRBD2. Germline CDR1 reads MNHGY; CDR2 reads SAAAGT. Germline trimming cut 10 bases from V and 6 bases from J; bases unmatched to any gene: 9. CDR3 length equals 13 residues. CDR3 nucleotides: TGTGCCATCAGCCCGGGAGGTTTCAATGAGCAGTTCTTC. Encoded protein: CAISPGGFNEQFF.

There are a few counts of this clone. The chain links TRBV9 to TRBJ2-3; D may be TRBD2 (6 bases). This CDR3 spans 12 amino acids. Germline V lookup: CDR1 SGDLS, CDR2 YYNGEE. V was pared by 3 bases and J by 12 bases, with 14 bases between. The CDR3 region has the DNA TGTGCCAGCAGCGCCATGGGGGAGGCCCAGTATTTT. This codes for CASSAMGEAQYF.

The chain joins TRBV5-1 to TRBJ1-3; D gene unclear. The V and J ends lost 0 bases and 0 bases respectively, with 10 bases between them. The germline V gene encodes CDR1 SGHRS and CDR2 YFSETQ. This CDR3 region has 16 residues. CDR3 amino acids: CASSLDPEPSGNTIYF. In DNA form, the CDR3 reads TGCGCCAGCAGCTTGGATCCGGAACCCTCTGGAAACACCATATATTTT. Full variable domain (missing parts from reference TRBV5-1 and TRBJ1-3): KAGVTQTPRYLIKTRGQQVTLSCSPISGHRSVSWYQQTPGQGLQFLFEYFSETQRNKGNFPGRFSGRQFSNSRSEMNVSTLELGDSALYLCASSLDPEPSGNTIYFGEGSWLTVV.

There are a few counts of this clone. The V gene is TRBV9, the J gene TRBJ2-1; TRBD2 matches at 13 bases. V trimming: 4 bases; J trimming: 4 bases; junction bases outside the gene matches: 5. Germline V gives CDR1 SGDLS, CDR2 YYNGEE. The CDR3 covers 16 residues. The CDR3 loop is CASSPLLAGGYNEQFF. For the CDR3, the DNA is TGTGCCAGCAGCCCGTTACTAGCGGGAGGGTACAATGAGCAGTTCTTC.

The chain has TRBV28 and TRBJ2-7, with D tentatively TRBD1 (5 bases). There are 14 residues in the CDR3. Trimming removed 8 bases from V and 2 bases from J, with 16 bases in between. Germline V lookup: CDR1 MDHEN, CDR2 SYDVKM. The CDR3 loop reads CASLGQGSPYEQYF. The CDR3 DNA follows: TGTGCCAGCCTCGGCCAGGGCTCTCCCTACGAGCAGTACTTC. The full variable domain, in which reference TRBV28 and TRBJ2-7 provide the parts outside the CDR3, is DVKVTQSSRYLVKRTGEKVFLECVQDMDHENMFWYRQDPGLGLRLIYFSYDVKMKEKGDIPEGYSVSREKKERFSLILESASTNQTSMYLCASLGQGSPYEQYFGPGTRLTVT.

This clone appeared a few times. The chain employs TRBV2 and TRBJ1-6, with 7 nucleotides matching TRBD1. The CDR3 extends over 15 amino acids. The junction had 4 bases not matched to a gene; V was cut back by 6 bases and J by 2 bases. Germline-derived CDR1 and CDR2 are SNHLY and FYNNEI. The CDR3 nucleotides are TGTGCCAGCAGCCTGGGACAGCCCTATAATTCACCCCTCCACTTT. Amino acids: CASSLGQPYNSPLHF.

The chain is built from TRBV19 and TRBJ2-2; D uncertain. From germline, CDR1 is LNHDA and CDR2 SQIVND (reference sequence). V lost 6 bases to trimming and J lost 0 bases, with 8 bases between them. The CDR3 length is 14 residues. The CDR3 protein is CASRVGTNTGELFF. The CDR3 coding sequence is TGTGCCAGTAGGGTAGGGACGAACACCGGGGAGCTGTTTTTT.

This clone was seen ten or more times. The V gene is TRBV6-1, the J gene TRBJ2-5, with a weak D call TRBD2 (5 bases). Per germline, CDR1 MNHNS and CDR2 SASEGT. The CDR3 extends over 14 amino acids. V was trimmed by 1 base and J by 2 bases, leaving 8 bases between them. The CDR3 bases are TGTGCCAGCAGTGAAGGAGGGCTTCAAGAGACCCAGTACTTC. Protein sequence: CASSEGGLQETQYF.

This rearrangement joins TRBV6-8 to TRBJ2-6, with D tentatively TRBD1 (5 bases). Trimming cost V 6 bases and J 2 bases, with 8 bases left between them. From germline, CDR1 is MNHGY and CDR2 SAAAGT. The CDR3 sequence is 14 residues long. CDR3 sequence: CASRTGAGANVLTF. The CDR3 DNA follows: TGTGCCAGCAGAACAGGTGCTGGGGCCAACGTCCTGACTTTC.

The CDR3 reads CASSHGQGARRYGYTF. Written as DNA, the CDR3 is TGCGCCAGCAGCCACGGACAGGGGGCGCGCCGGTATGGCTACACCTTC. The chain uses TRBV4-1 and TRBJ1-2, with TRBD1 matching over 11 bases. The trim removed 3 bases at V and 5 bases at J, leaving 8 bases unmatched. From germline, CDR1 is MGHRA and CDR2 YSYEKL. The CDR3 extends over 16 amino acids.

This clone has more than one count but fewer than ten. This rearrangement joins TRBV6-8 to TRBJ2-7, with D possibly matching TRBD2 (5 bases). V was cut by 7 bases and J by 2 bases, with 12 bases left in between. Germline V gene lookup returns CDR1 MNHGY and CDR2 SAAAGT. The CDR3 covers 13 residues. CDR3 region: CASKWENTYEQYF. For the CDR3, the DNA is TGTGCCAGCAAGTGGGAGAACACCTACGAGCAGTACTTC.

The chain uses TRBV9 and TRBJ2-1, with unresolved D. Germline-derived CDR1 and CDR2 are SGDLS and YYNGEE. The CDR3 spans 14 residues. V dropped 2 bases and J dropped 7 bases, with 13 bases sitting between them. For the CDR3, the DNA is TGTGCCAGCAGCGTTCGGGCCGTTTGGAATGAGCAGTTCTTC. Protein sequence: CASSVRAVWNEQFF.

The rearrangement joins TRBV28 to TRBJ2-7; the D is unclear. V lost 6 bases, J lost 5 bases, and 20 bases lay in between. Looked up from germline, CDR1 is MDHEN and CDR2 is SYDVKM. This CDR3 is built from 15 residues. The CDR3 spells CASSSIGLNLDEQYF. In DNA form, the CDR3 reads TGTGCCAGCAGCTCGATCGGGCTCAATCTGGACGAGCAGTACTTC.

This clone occurred once. This rearrangement joins TRBV5-1 to TRBJ2-1, with 9 nucleotides matching TRBD1. Per germline, CDR1 SGHRS and CDR2 YFSETQ. Trimming removed 1 base from V and 9 bases from J; junction bases left unmatched: 14. This CDR3 spans 17 amino acids. Written as DNA, the CDR3 is TGCGCCAGCAGCTTGAGGACAGGGGTGGGCTCAGGGGGTGAGCAGTTCTTC. Translating gives CASSLRTGVGSGGEQFF.

At least ten counts were recorded for this clone. The V and J genes are TRBV11-3 and TRBJ2-2; 11 bases match TRBD1. The CDR3 is 16 amino acids. V lost 4 bases, J lost 1 base, and 2 bases stayed unmatched. Germline-derived CDR1 and CDR2 are SGHNT and YENEEA. In DNA form, the CDR3 reads TGTGCCAGCAGCTGGGGGACAGGGGGGAACACCGGGGAGCTGTTTTTT. As protein: CASSWGTGGNTGELFF. Together with reference TRBV11-3 and TRBJ2-2, the CDR3 gives the full variable domain: EAGVVQSPRYKIIEKKQPVAFWCNPISGHNTLYWYLQNLGQGPELLIRYENEEAVDDSQLPKDRFSAERLKGVDSTLKIQPAELGDSAVYLCASSWGTGGNTGELFFGEGSRLTVL.